Each of the 27 T cell receptor beta chains below was sequenced from the same sample in a study of OX40 agonist ivuxolimab in advanced cancers. Measured with immunoSEQ multiplex PCR; TCRdb has only the in-frame clones, and not every one. The table lists 45,000 to 55,000 clones, 65% to 85% of them singletons. Sample: CD4+ or CD8+ T cells sorted from blood, taken in a trial of the OX40 agonist ivuxolimab. These receptors came from an adult with an advanced solid tumor such as melanoma, head and neck, liver or kidney cancer.

This chain links TRBV18 with TRBJ1-1, with no clear D. CDR3 size: 14 residues. V was pared by 1 base and J by 3 bases, with 9 bases between. Germline V CDR1 and CDR2: KGHSH, LQKENI. CDR3 sequence (DNA): TGTGCCAGCTCACCACGAGATGATGACACTGAAGCTTTCTTT. This translates into CASSPRDDDTEAFF.

The genes are TRBV18 and TRBJ1-2; D remains unclear. Trimming removed 1 base from V and 5 bases from J, with 14 bases in between. The CDR3 contains 15 residues. CDR1 is KGHSH and CDR2 is LQKENI in the germline V gene. The CDR3 loop reads CASSPLREAGYGYTF. Written as DNA, the CDR3 is TGTGCCAGCTCACCACTTCGGGAGGCTGGGTATGGCTACACCTTC. Variable domain in full (rest from reference TRBV18 and TRBJ1-2): NAGVMQNPRHLVRRRGQEARLRCSPMKGHSHVYWYRQLPEEGLKFMVYLQKENIIDESGMPKERFSAEFPKEGPSILRIQQVVRGDSAAYFCASSPLREAGYGYTFGSGTRLTVV.

The chain is built from TRBV11-2 and TRBJ1-4; D possibly corresponds to TRBD1 (5 bases). V lost 6 bases and J lost 1, with 12 bases in between. The CDR3 is 15 residues long. In germline, CDR1 is SGHAT, CDR2 FQNNGV. The CDR3 is CASRSGKVTNEKLFF. CDR3 nucleotides: TGTGCCAGCAGGTCAGGGAAGGTAACTAATGAAAAACTGTTTTTT. Drawing the rest from reference TRBV11-2 and TRBJ1-4, the complete variable domain is EAGVAQSPRYKIIEKRQSVAFWCNPISGHATLYWYQQILGQGPKLLIQFQNNGVVDDSQLPKDRFSAERLKGVDSTLKIQPAKLEDSAVYLCASRSGKVTNEKLFFGSGTQLSVL.

The chain recombines TRBV2 with TRBJ2-1; 11 positions match TRBD1. The germline CDR1 and CDR2 sequences are SNHLY and FYNNEI. The junction had 4 bases not matched to a gene; V was cut back by 6 bases and J by 3 bases. This CDR3 contains 15 residues. Written as DNA, the CDR3 is TGTGCCAGCAGCGAGGACAGGGGGCTCTACAATGAGCAGTTCTTC. Amino acid sequence: CASSEDRGLYNEQFF.

This clone was counted a single time. DNA of the CDR3: TGTGCCAGCAGCTTACTTACGTGGGACAATCAGCCCCAGCATTTT. Protein: CASSLLTWDNQPQHF. V usage is TRBV28 and J usage is TRBJ1-5; no definite D call. The CDR3 has 15 residues. V was shortened by 6 bases and J by 3 bases, with 15 bases between the two germline ends. CDR1 and CDR2 (germline): MDHEN, SYDVKM.

On this clone: Other DNA sequences from this sample encode an identical CDR3 as well. The chain combines TRBV9 with TRBJ2-2; D is ambiguous. Germline assignment: CDR1 SGDLS and CDR2 YYNGEE. With 0 bases removed from V and 6 bases from J, the gap between germline ends came to 3 bases. This CDR3 is 12 amino acids long. The CDR3 here is CASSVASGELFF. The DNA of the CDR3 is TGTGCCAGCAGCGTAGCTTCCGGGGAGCTGTTTTTT.

The chain links TRBV6-5 to TRBJ1-1; D not resolved. The CDR3 is 15 amino acids. Trimming removed 7 bases at V and 4 bases at J, with 19 bases between. Germline V lookup: CDR1 MNHEY, CDR2 SVGAGI. CDR3 protein: CASTPHTGKGTEAFF. The DNA of the CDR3 is TGTGCCAGCACCCCTCACACGGGGAAAGGCACTGAAGCTTTCTTT.

This clone showed up just once. The rearrangement links TRBV19 to TRBJ2-5, with D tentatively TRBD1 or TRBD2 (6 bases each). Germline lookup yields CDR1 LNHDA and CDR2 SQIVND (reference sequence). Between the trimmed V and J ends, which lost 6 bases and 1 base, there was a span of 12 bases. There are 14 residues in the CDR3. CDR3 bases: TGTGCCAGTAGGAACAAGGGGGGCCAAGAGACCCAGTACTTC. This encodes CASRNKGGQETQYF. Variable domain in full (rest from reference TRBV19 and TRBJ2-5): DGGITQSPKYLFRKEGQNVTLSCEQNLNHDAMYWYRQDPGQGLRLIYYSQIVNDFQKGDIAEGYSVSREKKESFPLTVTSAQKNPTAFYLCASRNKGGQETQYFGPGTRLLVL.

The chain carries TRBV6-6 and TRBJ2-7; 10 nucleotides match TRBD2. Per the germline V gene, CDR1 is MNHNY and CDR2 is SVGAGI (reference sequence). Trimming cost V 6 bases and J 3 bases; bases outside gene matches: 8. The CDR3 extends over 15 amino acids. For the CDR3, the DNA is TGTGCCAGCAGCTTCCTGTCTAGCGGGAGCTACGAGCAGTACTTC. It translates to CASSFLSSGSYEQYF.

V is TRBV7-3 and J is TRBJ2-4; D might be TRBD2 (5 bases). V was cut by 1 base and J by 8 bases, with 9 bases left in between. The CDR3 totals 13 residues. Germline V gives CDR1 SGHTA, CDR2 FQGTGA. CDR3 amino acids: CASSLNSEDIQYF. DNA of the CDR3: TGTGCCAGCAGCTTAAATAGCGAAGACATTCAGTACTTC.

This clone has a single count. This sequence joins TRBV11-2 and TRBJ2-1, with 8 bases lining up with TRBD2. Trimming cost V 3 bases and J 8 bases; bases outside gene matches: 6. Germline CDR1 and CDR2: SGHAT and FQNNGV. There are 14 residues in the CDR3. Here the CDR3 reads CASSFSGEMYEQFF. CDR3 in DNA: TGTGCCAGCAGCTTTAGCGGGGAAATGTATGAGCAGTTCTTC.

This clone occurred once. In the same sample, other DNA sequences code for this CDR3. This chain links TRBV19 with TRBJ2-1; 11 bases align to TRBD2. Germline trimming cut 5 bases from V and 7 bases from J; bases unmatched to any gene: 10. This CDR3 is 16 amino acids long. CDR1 and CDR2 (germline): LNHDA, SQIVND (reference sequence). The CDR3, as DNA: TGTGCCAGTAGTCTTCGGCTAGCGGGAGGTGTGAATGAGCAGTTCTTC. Translated: CASSLRLAGGVNEQFF.

CDR3 coding DNA: TGTGCCAGCAGAATAGACAGGGTGAACACTGAAGCTTTCTTT. Its protein product is CASRIDRVNTEAFF. J is TRBJ1-1 and V is TRBV6-5; 7 bases line up with TRBD1. Germline CDR1 and CDR2: MNHEY and SVGAGI. The CDR3 extends over 14 amino acids. V lost 6 bases to trimming and J lost 0 bases; unmatched junction nucleotides: 4.

The chain employs TRBV2 and TRBJ2-5; tentative D call: TRBD2 (6 bases). The CDR3 has 16 residues. V lost 4 bases and J lost 6, with 21 bases in between. CDR1 is SNHLY and CDR2 is FYNNEI in the germline V gene. CDR3 in DNA: TGTGCCAGCAGTGCAAACCCACTAGCCCCGGGAAAGACCCAGTACTTC. This gives the protein CASSANPLAPGKTQYF. Looking up the rest from reference TRBV2 and TRBJ2-5 gives the full variable domain: EPEVTQTPSHQVTQMGQEVILRCVPISNHLYFYWYRQILGQKVEFLVSFYNNEISEKSEIFDDQFSVERPDGSNFTLKIRSTKLEDSAMYFCASSANPLAPGKTQYFGPGTRLLVL.

The genes are TRBV7-2 and TRBJ2-2; TRBD2 matches 10 bases. This CDR3 has 16 amino acids. Germline V lookup: CDR1 SGHTA, CDR2 FQGNSA. J lost 5 bases, V lost 6 bases, and 9 bases had no gene match. The CDR3 protein is CASRTVAGGITGELFF. Here the CDR3 DNA reads TGTGCCAGCAGAACAGTAGCGGGGGGTATTACCGGGGAGCTGTTTTTT.

The V call is TRBV19, the J call TRBJ2-3, with 9 bases identical to TRBD2. The germline CDR1 and CDR2 sequences are LNHDA and SQIVND (reference sequence). The CDR3 is made up of 14 amino acids. V shed 7 bases and J 4 bases; nucleotides not matched to a gene: 6. CDR3 sequence reads: CASMAGGLADTQYF. The CDR3 DNA reads TGTGCCAGTATGGCGGGGGGGCTTGCAGATACGCAGTATTTT.

This clone appeared a single time. The chain joins TRBV5-5 to TRBJ2-5; 7 nucleotides match TRBD1. The germline V gene encodes CDR1 SGHKS and CDR2 YYEKEE (reference sequence). Trimming removed 4 bases from V and 4 bases from J; junction bases left unmatched: 7. The CDR3 is made up of 14 amino acids. DNA for the CDR3: TGTGCCAGCAGCAGACAGGGAAAGGGAGAGACCCAGTACTTC. This sequence encodes CASSRQGKGETQYF.

This chain links TRBV27 with TRBJ1-4; TRBD1 matches at 9 bases. CDR1 MNHEY and CDR2 SMNVEV come from the germline V gene (reference sequence). Unmatched junction bases numbered 4, after V lost 3 bases and J lost 8 bases. The CDR3 runs to 14 residues. The CDR3 DNA reads as TGTGCCAGCAGTTTCGGGGACAGGGTCGAAAAACTGTTTTTT. This encodes CASSFGDRVEKLFF.

The rearrangement joins TRBV9 to TRBJ2-2; D unclear. Germline CDR1 and CDR2: SGDLS and YYNGEE. V shed 5 bases and J shed 2 bases, with 13 bases lying between them. CDR3 length: 15 amino acids. The CDR3 DNA is TGTGCCAGCAGGGGAACCAGGAATAACACCGGGGAGCTGTTTTTT. Its translation is CASRGTRNNTGELFF.

In regard to this clone: An end of the junction does not agree with germline; a read error may underlie this. V and J are TRBV7-7 and TRBJ2-2; maybe TRBD1 (6 bases). The CDR3 consists of 15 residues. Germline values: CDR1 SSHAT, CDR2 FNYEAQ (reference sequence). The CDR3 region has the DNA TGTGCTAGCAGCTTAGGCCAGGGGATTGGCGGGGAGCTGTTTTTT. Translated, it gives CASSLGQGIGGELFF.

V is TRBV9 and J is TRBJ2-2; 7 bases are shared with TRBD2. Per germline, CDR1 SGDLS and CDR2 YYNGEE. The CDR3 runs 15 residues. The junction had 4 bases not matched to a gene; V was cut back by 4 bases and J by 1 base. CDR3 in DNA: TGTGCCAGCAGCAATTTAGCGGGGAACACCGGGGAGCTGTTTTTT. Its translation is CASSNLAGNTGELFF.

The chain recombines TRBV9 with TRBJ1-2, with D hard to call. The germline V and J ends were trimmed by 0 bases and 2 bases, with 8 bases remaining between them. This CDR3 is 14 amino acids long. Germline V gene data show CDR1 as SGDLS and CDR2 as YYNGEE. The CDR3 bases are TGTGCCAGCAGCGTAGTTCCCACCAACTATGGCTACACCTTC. It encodes CASSVVPTNYGYTF.

The chain combines TRBV28 with TRBJ2-4; 12 bases match TRBD1. V trimming: 1 base; J trimming: 11 bases; junction bases outside the gene matches: 9. This CDR3 has 16 amino acids. Germline assignment: CDR1 MDHEN and CDR2 SYDVKM. The CDR3 sequence is CASSLLGRGQGAVQYF. CDR3 nucleotide sequence: TGTGCCAGCAGTTTATTGGGGCGGGGACAGGGGGCTGTTCAGTACTTC.

The chain carries TRBV23-1 and TRBJ1-1, with TRBD1 identical over 9 bases. TRBV23-1 is assigned to the ORF class and has an uncertain function. The junction had 8 bases not matched to a gene; V was cut back by 2 bases and J by 1 base. The CDR3 loop spans 17 amino acids. This chain's CDR3 is CASSQRGGGQGNTEAFF. The CDR3 nucleotides are TGCGCCAGCAGTCAACGCGGAGGGGGACAGGGGAACACTGAAGCTTTCTTT.

V and J are TRBV7-3 and TRBJ1-2, with D possibly being TRBD1 (6 bases). Germline CDR1 reads SGHTA; CDR2 reads FQGTGA. This CDR3 region has 14 residues. V was trimmed by 4 bases and J by 4 bases, leaving 13 bases between them. The CDR3 DNA reads TGTGCCAGCAGCTCAAGGGGGAGGGTCTATGGCTACACCTTC. The encoded protein is CASSSRGRVYGYTF.

Here the CDR3 reads CASSQGTGPYEQYF. CDR3 DNA: TGCGCCAGCAGCCAAGGGACGGGACCCTACGAGCAGTACTTC. The chain employs TRBV4-3 and TRBJ2-7; D may correspond to TRBD1 or TRBD2 (5 bases each). Germline-derived CDR1 and CDR2 are LGHNA and YSLEER. Deletions cut 1 base from V and 2 bases from J, with 9 bases between. There are 14 residues in the CDR3.

This chain links TRBV18 with TRBJ2-1; TRBD1 agrees at 7 bases. CDR3 length: 14 amino acids. Germline V gene lookup returns CDR1 KGHSH and CDR2 LQKENI. Trimming took 10 bases from V and 0 from J; bases not matched to a gene: 6. CDR3 region: CATKTGSSYNEQFF. The CDR3 DNA reads as TGTGCCACCAAGACAGGGAGCTCCTACAATGAGCAGTTCTTC.